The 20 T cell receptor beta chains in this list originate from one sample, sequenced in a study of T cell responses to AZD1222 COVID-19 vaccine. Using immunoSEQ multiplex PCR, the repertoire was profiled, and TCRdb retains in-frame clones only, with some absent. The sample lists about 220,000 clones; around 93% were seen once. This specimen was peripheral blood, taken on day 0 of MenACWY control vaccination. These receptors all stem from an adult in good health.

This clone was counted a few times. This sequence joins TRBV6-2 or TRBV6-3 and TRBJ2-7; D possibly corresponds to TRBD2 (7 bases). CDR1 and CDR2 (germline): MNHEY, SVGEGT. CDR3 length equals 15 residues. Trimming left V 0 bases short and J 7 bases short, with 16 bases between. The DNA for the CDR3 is TGTGCCAGCAGTTACTCGATTGGCGGGGGCGCGGAGCAGTACTTC. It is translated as CASSYSIGGGAEQYF.

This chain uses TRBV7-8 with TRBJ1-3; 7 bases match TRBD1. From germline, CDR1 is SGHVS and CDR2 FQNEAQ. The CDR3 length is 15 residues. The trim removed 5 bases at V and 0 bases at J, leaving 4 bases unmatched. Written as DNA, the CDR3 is TGTGCCAGCAGCCCGGGACAGAGCTCTGGAAACACCATATATTTT. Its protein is CASSPGQSSGNTIYF.

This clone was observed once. The CDR3 sequence is CASSLVQGAYEQYF. In DNA, the CDR3 is TGTGCCAGCAGTTTAGTCCAGGGGGCGTACGAGCAGTACTTC. This chain joins TRBV28 and TRBJ2-7; 8 nucleotides agree with TRBD1. This CDR3 comprises 14 residues. The germline gives CDR1 MDHEN, CDR2 SYDVKM. Losses at the gene ends were 2 bases for V and 4 bases for J; bases not matched to a gene: 4.

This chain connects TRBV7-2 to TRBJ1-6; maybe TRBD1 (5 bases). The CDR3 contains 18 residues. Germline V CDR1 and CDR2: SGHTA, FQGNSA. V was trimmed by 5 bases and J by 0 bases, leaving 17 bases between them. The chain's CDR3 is CASSRTGVRSSYNSPLHF. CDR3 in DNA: TGTGCCAGCAGCAGAACGGGGGTTCGGAGCTCCTATAATTCACCCCTCCACTTT.

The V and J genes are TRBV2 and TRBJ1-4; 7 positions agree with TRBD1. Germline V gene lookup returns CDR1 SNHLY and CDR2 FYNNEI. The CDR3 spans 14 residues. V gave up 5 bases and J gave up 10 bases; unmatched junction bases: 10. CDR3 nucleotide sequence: TGTGCCAGCAGTTCCGACAGGGTAATGGGAAAACTGTTTTTT. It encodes CASSSDRVMGKLFF.

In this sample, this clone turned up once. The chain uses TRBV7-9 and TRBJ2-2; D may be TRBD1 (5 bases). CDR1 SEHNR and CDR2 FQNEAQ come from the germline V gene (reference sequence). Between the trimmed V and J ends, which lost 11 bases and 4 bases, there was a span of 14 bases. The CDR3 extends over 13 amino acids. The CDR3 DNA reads TGTGCCTTCCCCGGACATCTCACCGGGGAGCTGTTTTTT. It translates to CAFPGHLTGELFF.

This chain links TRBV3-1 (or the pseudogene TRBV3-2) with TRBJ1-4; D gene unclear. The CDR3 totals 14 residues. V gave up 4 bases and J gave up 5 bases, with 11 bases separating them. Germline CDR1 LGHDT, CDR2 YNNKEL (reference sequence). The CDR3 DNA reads TGTGCCAGCAGCCGAGGGAAGTTCAATGAAAAACTGTTTTTT. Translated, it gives CASSRGKFNEKLFF.

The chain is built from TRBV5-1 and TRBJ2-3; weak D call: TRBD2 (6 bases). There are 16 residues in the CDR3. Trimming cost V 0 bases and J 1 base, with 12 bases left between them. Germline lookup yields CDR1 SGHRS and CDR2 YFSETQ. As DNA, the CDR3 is TGCGCCAGCAGCTTGGGAAATCCTAGCGGCACAGATACGCAGTATTTT. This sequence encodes CASSLGNPSGTDTQYF.

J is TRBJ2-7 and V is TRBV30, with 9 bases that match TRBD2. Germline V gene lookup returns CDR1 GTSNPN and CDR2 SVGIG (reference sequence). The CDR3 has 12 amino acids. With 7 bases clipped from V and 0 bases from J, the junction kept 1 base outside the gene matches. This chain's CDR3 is CAFSGGSYEQYF. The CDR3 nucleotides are TGTGCCTTTAGCGGGGGCTCCTACGAGCAGTACTTC.

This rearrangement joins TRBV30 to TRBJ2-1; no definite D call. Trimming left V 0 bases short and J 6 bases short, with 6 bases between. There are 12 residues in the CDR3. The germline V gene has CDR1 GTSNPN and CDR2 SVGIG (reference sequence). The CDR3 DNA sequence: TGTGCCTGGAGTGTACGGCGCAATGAGCAGTTCTTC. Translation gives CAWSVRRNEQFF.

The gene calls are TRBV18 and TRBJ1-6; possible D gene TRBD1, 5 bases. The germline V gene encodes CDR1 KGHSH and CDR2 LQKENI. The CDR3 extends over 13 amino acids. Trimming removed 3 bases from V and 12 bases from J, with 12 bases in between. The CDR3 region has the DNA TGTGCCAGCTCACCTCAGGGCTTGGGACCCCTCCACTTT. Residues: CASSPQGLGPLHF.

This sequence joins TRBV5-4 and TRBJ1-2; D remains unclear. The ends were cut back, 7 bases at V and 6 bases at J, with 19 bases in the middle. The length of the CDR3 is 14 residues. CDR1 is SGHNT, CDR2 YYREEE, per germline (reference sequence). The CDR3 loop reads CASGLGSGSDGYTF. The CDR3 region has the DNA TGTGCCAGCGGATTGGGGTCCGGGTCGGATGGCTACACCTTC.

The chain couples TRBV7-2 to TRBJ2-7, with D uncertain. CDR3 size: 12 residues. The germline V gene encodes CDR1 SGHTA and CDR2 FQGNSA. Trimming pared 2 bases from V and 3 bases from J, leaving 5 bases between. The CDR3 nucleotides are TGTGCCAGCAGCTTAAATCTCTACGAGCAGTACTTC. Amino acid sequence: CASSLNLYEQYF.

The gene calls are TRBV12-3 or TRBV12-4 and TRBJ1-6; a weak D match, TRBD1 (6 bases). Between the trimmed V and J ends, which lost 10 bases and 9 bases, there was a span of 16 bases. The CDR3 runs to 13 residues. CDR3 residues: CATSRGASSPLHF. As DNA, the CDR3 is TGTGCCACCTCAAGGGGGGCGAGTTCACCCCTCCACTTT.

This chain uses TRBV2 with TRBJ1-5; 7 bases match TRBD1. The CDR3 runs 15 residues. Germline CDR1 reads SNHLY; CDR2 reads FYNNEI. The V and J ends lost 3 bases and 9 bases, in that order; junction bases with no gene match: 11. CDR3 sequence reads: CASSDSAGGFLPQHF. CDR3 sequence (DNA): TGTGCCAGCAGTGACTCGGCAGGGGGATTTTTGCCCCAGCATTTT.

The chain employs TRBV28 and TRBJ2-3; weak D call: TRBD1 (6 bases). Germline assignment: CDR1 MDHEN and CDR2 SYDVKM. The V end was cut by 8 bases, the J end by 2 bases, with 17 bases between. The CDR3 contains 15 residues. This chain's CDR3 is CASRLPGHPTDTQYF. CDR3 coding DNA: TGTGCCAGCCGACTTCCGGGACACCCCACAGATACGCAGTATTTT. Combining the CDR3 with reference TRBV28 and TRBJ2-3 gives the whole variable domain DVKVTQSSRYLVKRTGEKVFLECVQDMDHENMFWYRQDPGLGLRLIYFSYDVKMKEKGDIPEGYSVSREKKERFSLILESASTNQTSMYLCASRLPGHPTDTQYFGPGTRLTVL.

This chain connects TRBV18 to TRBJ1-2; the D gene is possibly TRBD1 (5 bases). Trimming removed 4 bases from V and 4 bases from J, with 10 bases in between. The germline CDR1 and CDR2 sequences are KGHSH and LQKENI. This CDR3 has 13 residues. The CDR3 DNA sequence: TGTGCCAGCTCACGAGGGGTTTCCTATGGCTACACCTTC. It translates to CASSRGVSYGYTF.

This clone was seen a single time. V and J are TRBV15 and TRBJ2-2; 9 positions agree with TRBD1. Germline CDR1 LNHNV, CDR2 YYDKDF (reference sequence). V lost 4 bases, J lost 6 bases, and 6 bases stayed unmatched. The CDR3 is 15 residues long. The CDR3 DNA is TGTGCCACCAGCACCGGGACAGGGATGTCCGGGGAGCTGTTTTTT. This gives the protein CATSTGTGMSGELFF.

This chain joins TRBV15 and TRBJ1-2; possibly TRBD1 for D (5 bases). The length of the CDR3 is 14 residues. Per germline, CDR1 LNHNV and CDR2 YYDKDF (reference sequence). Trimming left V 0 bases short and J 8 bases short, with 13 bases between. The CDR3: CATSRDRTRGGYTF. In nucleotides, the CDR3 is TGTGCCACCAGCAGAGATCGGACACGGGGGGGCTACACCTTC.

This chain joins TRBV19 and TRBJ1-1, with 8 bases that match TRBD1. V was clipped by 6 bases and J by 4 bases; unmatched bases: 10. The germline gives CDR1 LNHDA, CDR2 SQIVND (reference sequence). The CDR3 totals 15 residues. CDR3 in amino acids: CASSPKQGARTEAFF. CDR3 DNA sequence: TGTGCCAGTAGCCCTAAGCAGGGGGCGCGCACTGAAGCTTTCTTT.